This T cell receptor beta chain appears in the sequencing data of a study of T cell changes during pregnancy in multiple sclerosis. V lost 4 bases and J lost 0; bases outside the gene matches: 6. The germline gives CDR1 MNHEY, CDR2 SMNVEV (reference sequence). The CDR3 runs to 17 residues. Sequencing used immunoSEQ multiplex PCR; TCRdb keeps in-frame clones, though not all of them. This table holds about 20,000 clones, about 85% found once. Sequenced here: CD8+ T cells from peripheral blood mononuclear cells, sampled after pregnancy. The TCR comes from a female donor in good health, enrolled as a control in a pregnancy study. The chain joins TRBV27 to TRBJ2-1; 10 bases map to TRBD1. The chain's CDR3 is CASSSTGTGDSYNEQFF. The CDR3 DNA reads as TGTGCCAGCAGTTCGACCGGGACAGGGGACTCCTACAATGAGCAGTTCTTC.